This is a list of T cell receptor beta chains from one sample in a study of identical twins. MiXCR, applied by TCRdb to the 5' RACE reads, yields one record per CDR3 protein. The sample contains fewer than 650,000 distinct CDR3 sequences, around a tenth of which appear only once. A further study also used this sample, focusing on yellow fever vaccine responses in identical twins.

Material for sequencing was PBMCs. These receptors originate from a woman under 30 in good health. Both conserved end residues are part of each CDR3. Each record gives: J gene, D gene, CDR3 length, V gene, clone size, CDR3 protein, CDR3 DNA. A D gene is named only where the DNA matches it firmly. Part of the rows lack a size; the others show once, few, many or a class for expanded clones.

TRBJ2-7,.,13,TRBV3-1,many,CASSQDGRDEQYF,TGTGCCAGCAGCCAAGATGGGCGGGACGAGCAGTACTTC
TRBJ2-1,.,12,TRBV20-1,.,CSASVGTYEQFF,TGCAGTGCTAGTGTCGGTACATATGAGCAGTTCTTC
TRBJ2-6,.,15,TRBV6-2/TRBV6-3,few,CASTSSLSGANVLTF,TGTGCCAGCACTAGCTCACTCTCTGGGGCCAACGTCCTGACTTTC
TRBJ2-7,.,13,TRBV20-1,.,CSADRDSTYEQYF,TGCAGTGCTGACCGGGACTCGACCTACGAGCAGTACTTC
TRBJ2-7,.,15,TRBV28,few,CASSLRPGNSYEQYF,TGTGCCAGCAGTTTACGCCCGGGCAACTCCTACGAGCAGTACTTC
TRBJ2-2,.,16,TRBV5-5,.,CASSLEQGTMTGELFF,TGTGCCAGCAGCTTGGAGCAGGGGACGATGACCGGGGAGCTGTTTTTT
TRBJ2-3,.,16,TRBV7-9,many,CATQKLSVKSTDTQYF,TGTGCCACCCAAAAGTTATCGGTTAAAAGCACAGATACGCAGTATTTT
TRBJ2-3,TRBD2,15,TRBV14,once,CASSRLAGAADTQYF,TGTGCCAGCAGCCGACTAGCGGGAGCCGCAGATACGCAGTATTTT
TRBJ2-7,TRBD1,15,TRBV20-1,few,CSARAQGGRSYEQYF,TGCAGTGCTAGAGCACAGGGGGGCCGCTCCTACGAGCAGTACTTC
TRBJ2-1,.,10,TRBV2,.,CASSDYEQFF,TGTGCCAGCAGTGACTATGAGCAGTTCTTC
TRBJ2-3,.,12,TRBV9,.,CASAGTTDTQYF,TGTGCCAGCGCCGGGACTACAGATACGCAGTATTTT
TRBJ2-5,.,18,TRBV7-3,.,CTISFGTREVIPQETQYF,TGTACCATCAGTTTCGGGACCAGGGAGGTAATCCCTCAAGAGACCCAGTACTTC
TRBJ1-1,.,13,TRBV6-1,many,CASNTPGNTEAFF,TGTGCCAGCAATACACCGGGGAACACTGAAGCTTTCTTT
TRBJ2-1,.,17,TRBV21-1,.,CASSKGPQTTDFGEQFF,TGTGCCAGCAGCAAAGGTCCCCAGACAACCGACTTCGGTGAGCAGTTCTTC
TRBJ2-2,.,12,TRBV12-3/TRBV12-4,many,CASSTGSGELFF,TGTGCCAGCAGCACAGGGTCCGGGGAGCTGTTTTTT
TRBJ2-1,TRBD2,15,TRBV12-3/TRBV12-4,many,CASSTYSSGHEKQFF,TGTGCCAGCAGTACCTATTCTAGCGGGCACGAGAAGCAGTTCTTC
TRBJ2-7,.,16,TRBV5-1,many,CASSLSPPANSYEQYF,TGCGCCAGCAGCTTATCTCCGCCAGCAAATTCCTACGAGCAGTACTTC
TRBJ2-2,TRBD1,15,TRBV5-1,many,CASSFPGGFTGELFF,TGCGCCAGCAGCTTCCCAGGGGGCTTTACCGGGGAGCTGTTTTTT
TRBJ1-5,TRBD1,16,TRBV24-1,many,CATSDHRTGGNQPQHF,TGTGCCACCAGTGACCACCGAACAGGGGGCAATCAGCCCCAGCATTTT
TRBJ2-7,.,15,TRBV4-3,many,CASRPQSDRAYEQYF,TGCGCCAGCAGACCCCAATCTGACAGAGCCTACGAGCAGTACTTC
TRBJ2-7,.,17,TRBV4-3,few,CASSQDNEPQGIHEQYF,TGCGCCAGCAGCCAAGATAACGAACCCCAGGGGATCCACGAGCAGTACTTC
TRBJ2-3,.,16,TRBV20-1,.,CSARALAATSTDTQYF,TGCAGTGCTAGAGCTTTAGCGGCGACTAGCACAGATACGCAGTATTTT
TRBJ2-3,TRBD2,15,TRBV5-1,many,CASSGGTSGADTQYF,TGCGCCAGCAGCGGGGGGACTAGCGGGGCAGATACGCAGTATTTT
TRBJ2-2,TRBD2,15,TRBV12-3/TRBV12-4,.,CASSGAGGPSGELFF,TGTGCCAGCAGTGGAGCGGGAGGGCCCTCCGGGGAGCTGTTTTTT
TRBJ2-3,.,16,TRBV28,.,CASSLDPGGGGDTQYF,TGTGCCAGCAGTTTAGATCCCGGCGGGGGCGGAGATACGCAGTATTTT
TRBJ2-5,.,14,TRBV7-9,.,CASSFRDQEETQYF,TGTGCCAGCAGCTTCCGGGACCAAGAAGAGACCCAGTACTTC
TRBJ2-1,TRBD2,15,TRBV19,few,CASTLLAGGQGEQFF,TGTGCCAGTACACTGCTAGCGGGGGGGCAGGGTGAGCAGTTCTTC
TRBJ2-6,.,13,TRBV20-1,few,CSAPSSGANVLTF,TGCAGTGCCCCGAGCTCTGGGGCCAACGTCCTGACTTTC
TRBJ2-2,.,14,TRBV6-4,.,CASSGQAGTGELFF,TGTGCCAGCAGTGGACAGGCGGGCACCGGGGAGCTGTTTTTT
TRBJ2-1,.,17,TRBV5-5,.,CASSPRPLRESYNEQFF,TGTGCCAGCAGCCCCCGGCCCCTTCGGGAGAGCTACAATGAGCAGTTCTTC
TRBJ1-6,.,14,TRBV6-2/TRBV6-3,.,CASISGTRNSPLHF,TGTGCCAGCATCTCCGGGACTCGTAATTCACCCCTCCACTTT
TRBJ2-1,.,16,TRBV19,few,CASSIFGGGRYNEQFF,TGTGCCAGTAGTATTTTTGGGGGGGGCCGCTACAATGAGCAGTTCTTC
TRBJ2-1,TRBD1,16,TRBV28,few,CASSPTRDRSYNEQFF,TGTGCCAGCAGTCCAACGAGGGACAGATCCTACAATGAGCAGTTCTTC
TRBJ2-2,TRBD1,15,TRBV6-1,few,CASVPTGANTGELFF,TGTGCCAGCGTACCTACAGGGGCGAACACCGGGGAGCTGTTTTTT
TRBJ1-1,.,14,TRBV7-8,.,CASSLVGSRGEAFF,TGTGCCAGCAGCCTAGTAGGGAGTCGGGGTGAAGCTTTCTTT
TRBJ2-2,.,14,TRBV20-1,many,CSARGQKNTGELFF,TGCAGTGCTAGAGGTCAGAAAAACACCGGGGAGCTGTTTTTT
TRBJ2-3,.,13,TRBV29-1,.,CSVANRVTDTQYF,TGCAGCGTTGCAAACAGGGTGACAGATACGCAGTATTTT
TRBJ2-7,TRBD2,12,TRBV7-2,many,CASSLFAGGQYF,TGTGCCAGCAGCTTATTTGCGGGAGGGCAGTACTTC
TRBJ2-1,.,15,TRBV2,few,CASSPGGPGNNEQFF,TGTGCCAGCAGTCCAGGGGGGCCGGGGAACAATGAGCAGTTCTTC
TRBJ2-3,TRBD1,17,TRBV19,.,CASSIGGTGGSTDTQYF,TGTGCCAGTAGTATAGGCGGGACAGGGGGCAGCACAGATACGCAGTATTTT
TRBJ2-7,TRBD2,14,TRBV12-3/TRBV12-4,few,CASSLSGLAGGPNF,TGTGCCAGCAGTTTATCGGGACTAGCGGGAGGGCCCAACTTC
TRBJ2-3,.,17,TRBV6-5,few,CASSYSRAQGDMDTQYF,TGTGCCAGCAGTTACTCGAGGGCACAGGGTGATATGGATACGCAGTATTTT
TRBJ1-5,.,13,TRBV12-3/TRBV12-4,few,CASRLGGNQPQHF,TGTGCCAGCCGCCTGGGAGGCAATCAGCCCCAGCATTTT
TRBJ2-3,.,13,TRBV9,.,CASMRLGTDTQYF,TGTGCCAGCATGAGGTTGGGGACAGATACGCAGTATTTT
TRBJ2-7,TRBD1,14,TRBV11-2,many,CASSEGQGPYEQYF,TGTGCCAGCAGCGAGGGACAGGGCCCCTACGAGCAGTACTTC
TRBJ1-5,.,13,TRBV2,.,CASTGAFNQPQHF,TGTGCCAGCACAGGGGCCTTCAATCAGCCCCAGCATTTT
TRBJ2-5,.,13,TRBV3-1,.,CASSQEISATQYF,TGTGCCAGCAGCCAAGAAATTTCGGCGACCCAGTACTTC
TRBJ1-6,.,15,TRBV6-5,.,CASSYSTREGSPLHF,TGTGCCAGCAGTTACTCAACCAGGGAAGGTTCACCCCTCCACTTT
TRBJ2-5,.,19,TRBV29-1,many,CSVEQMDRVIAGAKETQYF,TGCAGCGTTGAACAAATGGACAGGGTAATAGCGGGAGCCAAAGAGACCCAGTACTTC
TRBJ2-7,TRBD2,13,TRBV3-1,few,CASSKGLIYEQYF,TGTGCCAGCAGCAAGGGACTAATCTACGAGCAGTACTTC
TRBJ2-7,TRBD1,14,TRBV2,.,CASSETAGGYEQYF,TGTGCCAGCAGTGAAACGGCAGGGGGCTACGAGCAGTACTTC
TRBJ2-7,TRBD2,14,TRBV20-1,few,CSARAGTSGSLLYF,TGCAGTGCTAGAGCCGGGACTAGCGGCTCCCTATTGTACTTC
TRBJ2-7,.,14,TRBV4-3,few,CASSQDRVGTEQYF,TGCGCCAGCAGCCAAGATAGGGTGGGGACCGAGCAGTACTTC
TRBJ2-1,TRBD2,15,TRBV11-2,.,CASSTSGTTNNEQFF,TGTGCCAGCAGCACGTCCGGGACTACAAACAATGAGCAGTTCTTC
TRBJ2-5,.,13,TRBV6-6,many,CASRGTTQETQYF,TGTGCCAGCAGAGGGACAACACAAGAGACCCAGTACTTC
TRBJ1-2,.,13,TRBV19,.,CASNGQTNYGYTF,TGTGCCAGTAACGGACAGACTAACTATGGCTACACCTTC
TRBJ2-2,.,17,TRBV3-1,many,CASSQGWGILNTGELFF,TGTGCCAGCAGCCAAGGATGGGGGATCCTGAACACCGGGGAGCTGTTTTTT
TRBJ2-5,.,12,TRBV28,.,CASSSPLLTQYF,TGTGCCAGCAGTTCCCCATTATTGACCCAGTACTTC